Below, one T cell receptor (beta chain) is given with its context. Time point of the sample: baseline, week 1 (first vaccination visit). Treatment denoted: pre-vaccination baseline after standard-of-care therapy. The data stem from a study of a mutant IDH1 vaccine in newly diagnosed glioma. Sequencing was performed with immunoSEQ multiplex PCR; in TCRdb, only in-frame clones are kept and a portion is missing. The sample holds some 67,000 clones, about 83% seen once. The source was peripheral blood mononuclear cells (PBMCs), collected from a glioma patient treated with radiotherapy, temozolomide or both. The source of this sequence is a woman younger than 35 with glioma. Some clones in this sample may be carry-over from other donors' samples.

CDR3 in amino acids: CSVAVIEQFF. As DNA, the CDR3 is TGCAGCGTTGCGGTGATTGAGCAGTTCTTC. The V and J genes are TRBV29-1 and TRBJ2-1; no firm D call. Germline lookup yields CDR1 SQVTM and CDR2 ANQGSEA. V lost 4 bases and J 9 bases, leaving 7 bases between the germline ends. The CDR3 is 10 residues long.